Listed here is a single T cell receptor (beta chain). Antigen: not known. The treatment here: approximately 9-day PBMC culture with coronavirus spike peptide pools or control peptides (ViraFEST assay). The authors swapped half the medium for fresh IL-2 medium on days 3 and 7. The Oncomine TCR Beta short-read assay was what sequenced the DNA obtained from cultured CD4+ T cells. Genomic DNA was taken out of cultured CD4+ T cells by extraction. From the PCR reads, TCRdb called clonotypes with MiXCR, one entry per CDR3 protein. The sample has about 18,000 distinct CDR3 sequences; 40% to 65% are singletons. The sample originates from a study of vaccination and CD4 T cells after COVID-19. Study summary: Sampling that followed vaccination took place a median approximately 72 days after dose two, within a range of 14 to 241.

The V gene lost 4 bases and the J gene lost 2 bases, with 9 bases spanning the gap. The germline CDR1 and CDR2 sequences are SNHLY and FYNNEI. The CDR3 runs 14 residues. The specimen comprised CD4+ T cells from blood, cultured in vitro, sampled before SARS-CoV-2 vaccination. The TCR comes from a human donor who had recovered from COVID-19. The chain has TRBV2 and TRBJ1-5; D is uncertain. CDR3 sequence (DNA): TGTGCCAGCAGTGCTAGGGCAGGCAATCAGCCCCAGCATTTT. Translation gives CASSARAGNQPQHF.